Following are 22 T cell receptor beta chains from one sample sequenced in a study of response to subunit inactivated influenza vaccine. TCRdb reprocessed the RT-PCR reads via MiXCR and lists one record per CDR3 protein. In the table there are approximately 290,000 distinct CDR3 sequences, roughly 22% of which are singletons. The input for sequencing was PBMCs from blood, taken less than 22 months after vaccination. The receptors were gathered from a man aged 45 to 75 who received an inactivated influenza vaccine.

This clonotype has just a few counts. The rearrangement joins TRBV5-6 to TRBJ2-7, with D uncertain. Germline CDR1 is SGHDT and CDR2 is YYEEEE. This CDR3 is 13 amino acids long. Trimming shortened V by 4 bases and J by 5 bases, and 13 bases separated the two germline ends. The CDR3 region has the DNA TGTGCCAGCAGCCTAGTGGGTAGCCACGAGCAGTACTTC. Translated: CASSLVGSHEQYF.

This clonotype was detected many times. This rearrangement joins TRBV12-3 or TRBV12-4 to TRBJ1-5; D not resolved. The CDR3 is made up of 13 amino acids. The V end lost 5 bases, the J end lost 3 bases, and 8 bases lay between the germline ends. CDR3 in amino acids: CASSVTINQPQHF. CDR3 nucleotides: TGTGCCAGCAGTGTGACGATCAATCAGCCCCAGCATTTT.

This sequence joins TRBV28 and TRBJ2-3; no reliable D call. CDR1 and CDR2 from the germline V gene are MDHEN and SYDVKM. The length of the CDR3 is 11 residues. V dropped 6 bases and J dropped 6 bases, with 7 bases sitting between them. CDR3: CASSSWDTQYF. The CDR3 DNA sequence: TGTGCCAGCAGCTCGTGGGATACGCAGTATTTT. The complete variable domain, with remaining parts taken from reference TRBV28 and TRBJ2-3, reads DVKVTQSSRYLVKRTGEKVFLECVQDMDHENMFWYRQDPGLGLRLIYFSYDVKMKEKGDIPEGYSVSREKKERFSLILESASTNQTSMYLCASSSWDTQYFGPGTRLTVL.

This clonotype was seen repeatedly, ten times or more. The chain joins TRBV4-2 to TRBJ1-3, with TRBD1 matching 9 bases. This CDR3 comprises 14 residues. Germline V lookup: CDR1 LGHNA, CDR2 YNFKEQ. J lost 8 bases, V lost 4 bases, and 6 bases had no gene match. The CDR3 reads CASSPRTGVDTIYF. The CDR3 DNA reads TGTGCCAGCAGCCCCAGGACAGGGGTGGACACCATATATTTT.

This clonotype appeared many times. The chain carries TRBV24-1 and TRBJ1-3; maybe TRBD1 (5 bases). CDR3 length equals 16 residues. Trimming left V 2 bases short and J 5 bases short, with 15 bases between. Looked up from germline, CDR1 is KGHDR and CDR2 is SFDVKD. This chain's CDR3 is CATSDSSDRTRNTIYF. The DNA for the CDR3 is TGTGCCACCAGTGATTCCTCCGACAGAACCCGAAACACCATATATTTT.

The chain is built from TRBV18 and TRBJ2-1; 10 bases are shared with TRBD2. This CDR3 has 15 amino acids. Trimming at V came to 0 bases and at J to 9 bases, leaving 5 bases not matched to a gene. Germline CDR1 KGHSH, CDR2 LQKENI. The CDR3: CASSPPSGLAPEQFF. For the CDR3, the DNA is TGTGCCAGCTCACCACCCTCGGGACTAGCGCCTGAGCAGTTCTTC.

The table lists this clonotype with a few counts. This CDR3 is CAISESSGSIGYTF. Written as DNA, the CDR3 is TGTGCCATCAGTGAGTCGTCAGGGAGTATCGGCTACACCTTC. The chain couples TRBV10-3 to TRBJ1-2; the D gene is possibly TRBD1 (5 bases). The germline V gene has CDR1 ENHRY and CDR2 SYGVKD. The CDR3 extends over 14 amino acids. V gave up 0 bases and J gave up 8 bases, with 13 bases separating them.

This clonotype occurred once. This rearrangement joins TRBV6-5 to TRBJ2-7; D is possibly TRBD1 or TRBD2 (5 bases each). CDR3 length: 15 residues. The germline gives CDR1 MNHEY, CDR2 SVGAGI. V was pared by 2 bases and J by 2 bases, with 13 bases between. The DNA of the CDR3 is TGTGCCAGCAGTTACGGGACGCTAACTCCCTACGAGCAGTACTTC. Translation: CASSYGTLTPYEQYF.

This clonotype was recorded many times. The chain combines TRBV6-5 with TRBJ1-1; 7 nucleotides line up with TRBD1. The CDR3 has 15 residues. The ends lost 2 bases at V and 0 bases at J; junction bases unmatched: 3. CDR1 and CDR2 from the germline V gene are MNHEY and SVGAGI. CDR3 protein: CASSYLQGLNTEAFF. As DNA, the CDR3 is TGTGCCAGCAGTTACCTACAGGGGCTGAACACTGAAGCTTTCTTT.

The chain is built from TRBV7-9 and TRBJ2-1, with TRBD2 matching over 7 bases. V was clipped by 5 bases and J by 2 bases; unmatched bases: 9. The CDR3 loop spans 16 amino acids. CDR1 SEHNR and CDR2 FQNEAQ come from the germline V gene (reference sequence). CDR3 coding DNA: TGTGCCAGCAGCCCCCGTGCGGGGGTCCCCTACAATGAGCAGTTCTTC. Protein product: CASSPRAGVPYNEQFF. Full variable domain (remainder filled in from reference TRBV7-9 and TRBJ2-1): DTGVSQNPRHKITKRGQNVTFRCDPISEHNRLYWYRQTLGQGPEFLTYFQNEAQLEKSRLLSDRFSAERPKGSFSTLEIQRTEQGDSAMYLCASSPRAGVPYNEQFFGPGTRLTVL.

Note on this clonotype: One end of the junction is discordant with germline, which a read error may explain. Here the CDR3 reads CASSPDSYCYTF. The CDR3 DNA is TGTGCCAGCAGTCCCGACTCCTATTGCTACACCTTC. The V call is TRBV12-3 or TRBV12-4, the J call TRBJ1-2; D call uncertain. CDR3 length equals 12 residues.

This clonotype appeared many times. The chain couples TRBV20-1 to TRBJ2-7; 10 nucleotides line up with TRBD1. CDR1 is DFQATT, CDR2 SNEGSKA, per germline (reference sequence). This CDR3 spans 13 amino acids. The CDR3 protein is CSPIRDRGHEQYF. CDR3 in DNA: TGCAGCCCCATTCGGGACAGGGGCCACGAGCAGTACTTC.

The chain recombines TRBV5-1 with TRBJ1-4; 8 bases agree with TRBD1. The J segment lost 7 bases and the V segment lost 4 bases, leaving 6 bases of the junction unmatched. The CDR3 loop spans 14 amino acids. The germline V gene encodes CDR1 SGHRS and CDR2 YFSETQ. CDR3 sequence reads: CASSKTGGREKLFF. In nucleotides, the CDR3 is TGCGCCAGCAGCAAAACAGGGGGACGTGAAAAACTGTTTTTT.

This clonotype was observed a few times. The V and J genes are TRBV29-1 and TRBJ1-1; the D gene is possibly TRBD1 (6 bases). V gave up 7 bases and J gave up 2 bases, with 14 bases separating them. The CDR3 loop spans 13 amino acids. Germline loops: CDR1 SQVTM, CDR2 ANQGSEA. The CDR3 coding sequence is TGCAGCGCCGACAGGAGCGGTAACACTGAAGCTTTCTTT. Its translation is CSADRSGNTEAFF.

In this sample, this clonotype turned up a few times. The genes are TRBV24-1 and TRBJ2-5, with D uncertain. Trimming took 0 bases from V and 4 from J, leaving 2 bases between them. Germline V gene data show CDR1 as KGHDR and CDR2 as SFDVKD. CDR3 length equals 12 residues. CDR3 bases: TGTGCCACCAGTGATTTGTCAGAGACCCAGTACTTC. This encodes CATSDLSETQYF.

The genes are TRBV11-2 and TRBJ2-2; TRBD2 might be the D (6 bases). Deletions cut 2 bases from V and 5 bases from J, with 15 bases between. The CDR3 runs to 16 residues. Germline CDR1 SGHAT, CDR2 FQNNGV. CDR3 in amino acids: CASSLTVRAGTGELFF. As DNA, the CDR3 is TGTGCCAGCAGCTTAACGGTCAGGGCGGGGACCGGGGAGCTGTTTTTT.

This clonotype was recorded a few times. The rearrangement joins TRBV7-2 to TRBJ1-5, with D uncertain. This CDR3 region has 15 residues. V lost 0 bases, J lost 0 bases, and 6 bases lay in between. The germline V gene has CDR1 SGHTA and CDR2 FQGNSA. The CDR3 nucleotides read TGTGCCAGCAGCTTAGCACGGGTTAGCAATCAGCCCCAGCATTTT. Protein product: CASSLARVSNQPQHF.

The rearrangement links TRBV15 to TRBJ1-5; D remains ambiguous. The CDR3 covers 14 residues. Trimming took off 3 bases at V and 9 bases at J, with 15 bases between the two ends. CDR1 and CDR2 from the germline V gene are LNHNV and YYDKDF (reference sequence). The CDR3 bases are TGTGCCACCAGCAGTTCCGGGGTCGCCCTGCCCCAGCATTTT. This codes for CATSSSGVALPQHF.

This clonotype was counted between two and nine times. V and J are TRBV7-2 and TRBJ1-4; TRBD1 aligns across 7 bases. The CDR3 length is 14 residues. V was pared by 7 bases and J by 4 bases, with 6 bases of the junction left unmatched. Germline assignment: CDR1 SGHTA and CDR2 FQGNSA. The CDR3 protein is CASNAGTVNEKLFF. The CDR3 DNA reads as TGTGCCAGCAACGCCGGGACAGTTAATGAAAAACTGTTTTTT.

This clonotype appeared a few times. This chain links TRBV20-1 with TRBJ1-6; D gene ambiguous. This CDR3 is built from 12 residues. Germline V gives CDR1 DFQATT, CDR2 SNEGSKA (reference sequence). With 4 bases removed from V and 7 bases from J, the gap between germline ends came to 8 bases. The CDR3 here is CSAKRGNSPLHF. In DNA, the CDR3 is TGCAGTGCTAAACGGGGAAATTCACCCCTCCACTTT.

This clonotype was counted only a few times. This chain uses TRBV28 with TRBJ1-2; 7 positions match TRBD1. V lost 6 bases and J lost 2; bases outside the gene matches: 9. Germline V CDR1 and CDR2: MDHEN, SYDVKM. This CDR3 spans 15 amino acids. The DNA for the CDR3 is TGTGCCAGCAGGGGGTATCCGGGACAGAACTATGGCTACACCTTC. It encodes CASRGYPGQNYGYTF.

The chain joins TRBV20-1 to TRBJ1-5; tentative D call: TRBD1 (5 bases). The CDR3 length is 15 residues. Looked up from germline, CDR1 is DFQATT and CDR2 is SNEGSKA (reference sequence). V lost 1 base and J 1 base, leaving 11 bases between the germline ends. The CDR3 region is CSARAPGNSNQPQHF. The CDR3, as DNA: TGCAGTGCTAGAGCCCCAGGGAACAGCAATCAGCCCCAGCATTTT.